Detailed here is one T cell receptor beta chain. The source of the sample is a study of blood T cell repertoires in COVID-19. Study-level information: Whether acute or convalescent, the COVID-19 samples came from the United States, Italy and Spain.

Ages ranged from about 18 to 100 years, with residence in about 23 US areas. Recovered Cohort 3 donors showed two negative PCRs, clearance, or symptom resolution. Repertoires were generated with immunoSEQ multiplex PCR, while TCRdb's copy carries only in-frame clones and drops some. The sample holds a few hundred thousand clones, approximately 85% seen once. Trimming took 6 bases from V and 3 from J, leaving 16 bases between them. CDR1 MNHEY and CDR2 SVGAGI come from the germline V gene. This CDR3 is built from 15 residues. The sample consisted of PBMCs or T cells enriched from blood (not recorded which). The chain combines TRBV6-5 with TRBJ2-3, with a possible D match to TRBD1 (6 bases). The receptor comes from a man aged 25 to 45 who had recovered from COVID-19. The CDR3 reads CASSIRGGATDTQYF. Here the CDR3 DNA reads TGTGCCAGCAGCATCAGGGGCGGAGCAACAGATACGCAGTATTTT.